Listed below are T cell receptor beta chains from one sample, sequenced in a study of shared clonotypes between healthy human individuals. Generated by immunoSEQ multiplex PCR, the TCRdb table keeps only in-frame clones and is missing some. The sample yields over 2 million clones, over 85% seen once. Material for sequencing was naive CD8+ T cells sorted from blood. The receptors shown here come from a man younger than 30 in good health. Both conserved end residues are part of each CDR3. The D gene is left open where the match is weak. Clone size appears in some rows only: once, few, many, or a class for an expanded clone.

clone_size j_call d_call v_call cdr3_aa cdr3_nt
NA TRBJ1-2 TRBD1 TRBV2 CASSGPGQTYGYTF TGTGCCAGCAGTGGCCCGGGACAGACTTATGGCTACACCTTC
NA TRBJ1-5 NA TRBV19 CASNGLSNQPQHF TGTGCCAGTAATGGACTTAGCAATCAGCCCCAGCATTTT
NA TRBJ2-7 TRBD2 TRBV7-9 CASSWTSGSYEQYF TGTGCCAGCAGCTGGACTAGCGGGAGTTACGAGCAGTACTTC
NA TRBJ2-1 NA TRBV6-4 CASSPVAGTSYNEQFF TGTGCCAGTTCGCCCGTGGCAGGCACCTCCTACAATGAGCAGTTCTTC
NA TRBJ2-3 NA TRBV5-4 CASSWTAPPADTQYF TGTGCCAGCAGCTGGACAGCCCCTCCCGCGGATACGCAGTATTTT
NA TRBJ2-1 TRBD2 TRBV19 CASSTILAGGYYNEQFF TGTGCCAGTAGTACAATACTAGCGGGAGGTTACTACAATGAGCAGTTCTTC
NA TRBJ1-1 NA TRBV2 CASRQNTEAFF TGTGCCAGCAGGCAAAACACTGAAGCTTTCTTT
NA TRBJ1-2 NA TRBV5-1 CASSLGQIYGYTF TGCGCCAGCAGCTTGGGACAGATATATGGCTACACCTTC
NA TRBJ2-7 NA TRBV2 CASSEGPGQGPYEQYF TGTGCCAGCAGTGAAGGCCCGGGGCAGGGCCCCTACGAGCAGTACTTC
NA TRBJ2-7 TRBD2 TRBV9 CASSPQGGRYEQYF TGTGCCAGCAGCCCCCAGGGAGGGCGCTACGAGCAGTACTTC
once TRBJ1-1 NA TRBV27 CASSPGGLRTEAFF TGTGCCAGCAGTCCCGGGGGCCTAAGGACTGAAGCTTTCTTT
NA TRBJ1-2 NA TRBV28 CASSLTGHLGDYGYTF TGTGCCAGCAGTTTGACAGGTCACCTAGGGGACTATGGCTACACCTTC